Listed below are T cell receptor beta chains from one sample, sequenced in a study of T cell repertoires in cytomegalovirus infection. TCRdb re-derived calls from the reads in MiXCR, one entry per CDR3 protein. There are roughly 500,000 distinct CDR3 sequences in the sample; 11% occur only once, and 9.5% to 13% lies in the top ten. Sequences were obtained from PBMCs. The receptors shown here come from a human donor in good health (CMV status not recorded). Some clones in this sample may be carry-over from other donors' samples. CDR3s include the opening cysteine and the closing phenylalanine or tryptophan. The D gene is left open where the match is weak. Size tells how often a clone was seen (once, few, many) or the class of an expanded clone, and some rows leave it out.

v_call	clone_size	d_call	j_call	cdr3_aa	cdr3_nt
TRBV28	few	NA	TRBJ2-3	CASTSVGHLITDTQYF	TGTGCCAGCACCTCGGTGGGACATCTAATCACAGATACGCAGTATTTT
TRBV7-3	many	NA	TRBJ2-1	CASSSNVGVAANEQFF	TGTGCCAGCAGCTCGAACGTGGGGGTAGCAGCCAATGAGCAGTTCTTC
TRBV7-2	many	TRBD1	TRBJ2-6	CASSLSGGADGANVLTF	TGTGCCAGCAGCTTGTCAGGGGGCGCGGATGGGGCCAACGTCCTGACTTTC
TRBV27	many	NA	TRBJ1-5	CASSSLKTGGNQPQHF	TGTGCCAGCAGTTCCCTAAAGACGGGAGGCAATCAGCCCCAGCATTTT
TRBV7-3	many	NA	TRBJ2-5	CASSLNPGGHSQETQYF	TGTGCCAGCAGCTTAAATCCCGGGGGGCATTCCCAAGAGACCCAGTACTTC
TRBV7-3	many	TRBD2	TRBJ2-1	CASSPTGTTDNEQFF	TGTGCCAGCAGCCCGACCGGGACTACCGACAATGAGCAGTTCTTC
TRBV4-1	NA	TRBD1	TRBJ2-5	CASSQPGQGWETQYF	TGCGCCAGCAGCCAACCTGGACAGGGGTGGGAGACCCAGTACTTC
TRBV27	NA	NA	TRBJ1-1	CASRWGGGTEAFF	TGTGCCAGCAGATGGGGGGGCGGAACTGAAGCTTTCTTT
TRBV7-9	many	NA	TRBJ2-5	CASSLAGLGDGETQYF	TGTGCCAGCAGCTTAGCTGGACTGGGGGACGGAGAGACCCAGTACTTC
TRBV5-4	NA	NA	TRBJ2-5	CASSSSDLQETQYF	TGTGCCAGCAGCTCCTCCGACTTACAAGAGACCCAGTACTTC
TRBV29-1	many	NA	TRBJ1-1	CSVHPLRENTEAFF	TGCAGCGTCCACCCCTTGCGAGAGAACACTGAAGCTTTCTTT
TRBV7-3	many	NA	TRBJ2-1	CASSLSGNEQFF	TGTGCCAGCAGCTTATCTGGGAATGAGCAGTTCTTC
TRBV7-8	many	TRBD2	TRBJ2-3	CASSLDPAGRVVADTQYF	TGTGCCAGCAGCTTAGATCCAGCGGGGCGGGTAGTTGCAGATACGCAGTATTTT
TRBV19	few	TRBD1	TRBJ1-5	CASSVATGGAYQPQHF	TGTGCCAGTAGTGTCGCGACAGGGGGCGCGTATCAGCCCCAGCATTTT
TRBV11-2	NA	NA	TRBJ2-7	CASSLVTLQGSEQYF	TGTGCCAGCAGCTTAGTAACCTTGCAGGGAAGCGAGCAGTACTTC
TRBV14	few	NA	TRBJ2-2	CASNRGLVTGELFF	TGTGCCAGCAACAGGGGACTGGTCACCGGGGAGCTGTTTTTT
TRBV7-3	many	TRBD2	TRBJ2-3	CASSLNAGGIDTQYF	TGTGCCAGCAGCTTAAACGCGGGGGGGATAGATACGCAGTATTTT
TRBV7-3	many	TRBD2	TRBJ2-5	CASSSAGGRRETQYF	TGTGCCAGCAGCTCGGCCGGCGGGAGAAGAGAGACCCAGTACTTC
TRBV24-1	many	TRBD1	TRBJ2-1	CATSPGQGDNEQFF	TGTGCCACGTCGCCGGGACAGGGAGACAATGAGCAGTTCTTC
TRBV7-9	many	TRBD1	TRBJ1-1	CASSLMGWGTEPNTEAFF	TGTGCCAGCAGCTTAATGGGGTGGGGGACAGAGCCTAACACTGAAGCTTTCTTT